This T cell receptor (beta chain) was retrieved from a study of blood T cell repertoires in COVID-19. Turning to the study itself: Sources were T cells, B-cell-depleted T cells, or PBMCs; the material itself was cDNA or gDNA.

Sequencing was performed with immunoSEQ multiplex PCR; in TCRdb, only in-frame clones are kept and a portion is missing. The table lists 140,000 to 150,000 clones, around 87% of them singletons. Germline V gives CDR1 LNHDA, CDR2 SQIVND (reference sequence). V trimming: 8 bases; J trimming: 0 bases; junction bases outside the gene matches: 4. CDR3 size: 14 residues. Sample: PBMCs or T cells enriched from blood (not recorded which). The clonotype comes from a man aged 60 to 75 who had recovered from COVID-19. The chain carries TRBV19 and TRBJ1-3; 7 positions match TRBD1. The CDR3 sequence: CASGTGVSGNTIYF. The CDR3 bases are TGTGCCAGTGGAACAGGGGTCTCTGGAAACACCATATATTTT.